Reported below is one T cell receptor (beta chain). Trimming took 0 bases from V and 6 from J, leaving 21 bases between them. Germline V lookup: CDR1 SNHLY, CDR2 FYNNEI. The CDR3 sequence is 18 residues long. Authors' analysis steps: For the immunoSEQ data, sequences were junction-only without quality scores, so filtering differed. TCRdb's table, derived via immunoSEQ multiplex PCR, lists solely in-frame clones and lacks some. For V, J and clone size, that table is used; D and trimming come from the DNA. The table lists millions of clones, more than 80% of them singletons. The data are from a study of shared clonotypes between healthy human individuals.

The receptor comes from a man aged 18 to 30 in good health. Some clones in this sample may be carry-over from other donors' samples. The sample was naive CD4+ T cells from PBMCs. The subset was: CD45RA+ positively selected. The V and J genes are TRBV2 and TRBJ2-4; tentative D call: TRBD1 (6 bases). Written as DNA, the CDR3 is TGTGCCAGCAGTGAAGCGCCCCCGGACAACTTAGGGGGAAACATTCAGTACTTC. Translation: CASSEAPPDNLGGNIQYF.